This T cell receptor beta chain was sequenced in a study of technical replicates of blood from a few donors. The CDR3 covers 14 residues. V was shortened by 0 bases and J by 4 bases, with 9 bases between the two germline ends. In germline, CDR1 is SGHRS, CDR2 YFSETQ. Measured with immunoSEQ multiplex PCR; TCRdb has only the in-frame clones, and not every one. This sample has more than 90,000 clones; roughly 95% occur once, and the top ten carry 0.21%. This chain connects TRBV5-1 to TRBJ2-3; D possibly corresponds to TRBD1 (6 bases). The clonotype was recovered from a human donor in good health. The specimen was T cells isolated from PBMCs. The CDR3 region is CASSLVQGPDTQYF. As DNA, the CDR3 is TGCGCCAGCAGCTTGGTGCAGGGGCCAGATACGCAGTATTTT. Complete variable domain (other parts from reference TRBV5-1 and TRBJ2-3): KAGVTQTPRYLIKTRGQQVTLSCSPISGHRSVSWYQQTPGQGLQFLFEYFSETQRNKGNFPGRFSGRQFSNSRSEMNVSTLELGDSALYLCASSLVQGPDTQYFGPGTRLTVL.